The present T cell receptor (beta chain) was sequenced within a study of blood T cells in healthy people across ages. Germline CDR1 is SQVTM and CDR2 is ANQGSEA. V was pared by 3 bases and J by 3 bases, with 11 bases between. The CDR3 sequence is 13 residues long. Alongside a J-beta primer mix, a sample-barcoded 5' primer served in a second PCR lasting roughly 7 to 11 cycles. Template switching added a 12-random-nucleotide identifier to every cDNA molecule. In TCRdb, the 5' RACE reads were re-called with MiXCR into one record per CDR3 protein. The table records fewer than 600,000 distinct CDR3 sequences, about 26% of them present only once. This same sample was also part of a study on T cells of mothers and their children. That study adds: All extracted RNA went into cDNA synthesis, approximately 1.4 ug per 15 ul.

The specimen sequenced was blood. The TCR originated in a boy between 2 and 10 years old in good health. This chain uses TRBV29-1 with TRBJ1-1; D call uncertain. The CDR3 sequence is CSVEGVVDTEAFF. Here the CDR3 DNA reads TGCAGCGTTGAGGGAGTCGTGGACACTGAAGCTTTCTTT.